The clone carrying this TCR beta chain came up a few times. Its antigen is undetermined. Unique molecular identifiers were in the cDNA, with template-switch universal primer binding. Each CDR3 protein is one row after TCRdb ran MiXCR on the 5' RACE reads. The table shows 250,000 or so distinct CDR3 sequences, with around 8% occurring only once. V dropped 5 bases and J dropped 0; count of bases not matched to a gene: 4. The CDR3 loop spans 14 amino acids. CDR1 and CDR2 from the germline V gene are MDHEN and SYDVKM. This entry is derived from a study of identical twins. Study observations and caveats: Sequences that were beta out-of-frame showed weaker excess twin sharing. Sequences that were out-of-frame, alpha and twin-shared displayed an excess of low generation probability. Fewer insertions marked abundant cord blood beta clonotypes; young adult naive trended weakly, memory not at all.

The sample also formed part of further work on yellow fever vaccine responses in identical twins.

This sequence originates from a woman aged 18-30 years in good health. The rearrangement uses TRBV28 and TRBJ2-7; 7 nucleotides align to TRBD2. The sequencing input was CD8+ T cells sorted from blood. The DNA for the CDR3 is TGTGCCAGCAGTAGCGGGGTCACCTCCTACGAGCAGTACTTC. This translates into CASSSGVTSYEQYF.